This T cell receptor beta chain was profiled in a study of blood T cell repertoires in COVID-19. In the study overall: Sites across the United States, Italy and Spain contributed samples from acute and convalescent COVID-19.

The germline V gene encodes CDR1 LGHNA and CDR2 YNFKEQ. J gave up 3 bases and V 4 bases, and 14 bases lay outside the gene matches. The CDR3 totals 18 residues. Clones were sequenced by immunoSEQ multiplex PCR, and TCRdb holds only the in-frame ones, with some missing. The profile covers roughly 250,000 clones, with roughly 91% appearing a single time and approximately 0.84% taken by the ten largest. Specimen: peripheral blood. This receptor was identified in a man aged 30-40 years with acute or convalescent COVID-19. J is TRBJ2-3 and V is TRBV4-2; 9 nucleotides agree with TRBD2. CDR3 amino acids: CASSLKPGGGAGTDTQYF. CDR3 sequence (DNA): TGTGCCAGCAGCCTTAAACCGGGCGGGGGGGCTGGTACAGATACGCAGTATTTT.